This entry lists 21 T cell receptor beta chains sequenced from one sample in a study of low-dose radiotherapy and immunotherapy resistance in tumors (dated by TCRdb to about 2022). The listed sequencing device is Illumina HiSeq 2500. To make first-strand cDNA, Superscript III was used along with a set of TRAV- and TRBV-specific primers so that both the TCRalpha and TCRbeta chains were covered. A roughly 20-cycle PCR with Phusion amplified the TCRs, pairing a constant-region primer with the adapter that was attached to the V primers. TCRdb redid the processing of the public reads, applying fastp at Q25 and MiXCR, and retained in-frame beta chains. Every distinct CDR3 protein forms one entry, paired with its most common genes and DNA. The sample profile shows around 90,000 distinct CDR3 sequences; about 19% of them were found once. The ten biggest clones cover roughly 6% of the sample. The intended sense of this specimen's time point label: before trial treatment.

The sample consisted of PBMCs, taken before treatment. The receptors derive from a male donor with prostate cancer.

As to this clonotype: This may be a read error, as it is one base from a much larger clone. The V and J genes are TRBV27 and TRBJ2-7; D is unresolved. The CDR3 spans 11 residues. Trimming cost V 4 bases and J 3 bases, with 4 bases left between them. CDR1 is MNHEY and CDR2 is SMNVEV in the germline V gene (reference sequence). The chain's CDR3 is CASSSHYEQYF. CDR3 DNA sequence: TGTGCCAGCAGTTCCCACTACGAGCAGTACTTC.

For this clonotype: A far larger clone is only one base removed, so a read error is likely. The chain carries TRBV2 and TRBJ2-7; weak D call: TRBD1 (6 bases). V lost 5 bases and J 7 bases, leaving 18 bases between the germline ends. Germline loops: CDR1 SNHLY, CDR2 FYNNEI. CDR3 length: 14 residues. CDR3 coding DNA: TGTGCCAGCAGTACAGGGAGCTCCTACAATGAGCAGTACTTC. Its translation: CASSTGSSYNEQYF.

This clonotype occurred many times. The chain joins TRBV29-1 to TRBJ2-7; either TRBD1 or TRBD2 may fit D (5 bases each). The CDR3 sequence is 13 residues long. Germline lookup yields CDR1 SQVTM and CDR2 ANQGSEA. V was trimmed by 8 bases and J by 3 bases, leaving 17 bases between them. The CDR3 loop reads CSTTRDGNYEQYF. Written as DNA, the CDR3 is TGCAGCACCACTCGGGACGGTAACTACGAGCAGTACTTC.

As regards this clonotype: The conserved final phenylalanine or tryptophan is absent from the CDR3, which likely points to a read error. The chain couples TRBV5-6 to TRBJ2-7; 8 bases agree with TRBD2. Germline loops: CDR1 SGHDT, CDR2 YYEEEE. The CDR3 length is 14 residues. The CDR3 protein is CANSPGLASYEQYL. In DNA form, the CDR3 reads TGTGCCAACAGCCCAGGACTAGCCTCCTACGAGCAGTACCTC.

In regard to this clonotype: It differs at one base from a far larger clone, so likely a read error. As DNA, the CDR3 is TGTGCCAGCAACTCGGACAGGGGTACTTACAATGAGCAGTACTTC. Residues: CASNSDRGTYNEQYF. This chain joins TRBV9 and TRBJ2-7, with TRBD1 matching over 9 bases. The CDR3 loop spans 15 amino acids. Germline CDR1 reads SGDLS; CDR2 reads YYNGEE. With V trimmed by 6 bases and J by 7 bases, 14 bases remained unmatched.

This clonotype was recorded at least ten times. The chain's CDR3 is CASRGIAATNEKLFF. Here the CDR3 DNA reads TGTGCCAGCAGAGGGATCGCCGCTACTAATGAAAAACTGTTTTTT. J is TRBJ1-4 and V is TRBV2; D is uncertain. The CDR3 runs 15 residues. The germline V and J ends were trimmed by 6 bases and 2 bases, with 13 bases remaining between them. Germline V gene data show CDR1 as SNHLY and CDR2 as FYNNEI.

This clonotype was counted many times. This chain links TRBV20-1 with TRBJ2-3, with 11 positions matching TRBD2. The CDR3 is made up of 12 amino acids. V lost 5 bases to trimming and J lost 13 bases; unmatched junction nucleotides: 8. CDR1 is DFQATT, CDR2 SNEGSKA, per germline (reference sequence). The CDR3 reads CSASTPGLAEYF. CDR3 sequence (DNA): TGCAGTGCTTCGACTCCGGGACTAGCGGAGTATTTT.

A remark on this clonotype: The conserved closing phenylalanine or tryptophan is absent in this CDR3, likely reflecting a read error. The gene calls are TRBV7-9 and TRBJ2-7; 8 bases line up with TRBD1. Per germline, CDR1 SEHNR and CDR2 FQNEAQ (reference sequence). V trimming: 3 bases; J trimming: 4 bases; junction bases outside the gene matches: 2. CDR3 length: 13 residues. CDR3 DNA: TGTGCCAGCAGCTTCGGACAGGGATACGAGCAGTACATC. Its protein product is CASSFGQGYEQYI.

This clonotype has ten or more counts. The chain uses TRBV5-6 and TRBJ2-7; possible D gene TRBD1, 5 bases. CDR3 length: 14 residues. Germline V lookup: CDR1 SGHDT, CDR2 YYEEEE. With 2 bases removed from V and 0 bases from J, the gap between germline ends came to 9 bases. CDR3 amino acids: CASSFQGRSYEQYF. The CDR3 coding sequence is TGTGCCAGCAGCTTCCAGGGCCGCTCCTACGAGCAGTACTTC.

There are many counts of this clonotype. This rearrangement joins TRBV3-1 to TRBJ2-1; D gene uncertain. From germline, CDR1 is LGHDT and CDR2 YNNKEL (reference sequence). The CDR3 runs 14 residues. Between the trimmed V and J ends, which lost 0 bases and 10 bases, there was a span of 13 bases. The CDR3 DNA follows: TGTGCCAGCAGCCAAGATCAATTAATGGGAGAGCAGTTCTTC. Its translation: CASSQDQLMGEQFF.

This clonotype was seen many times. This rearrangement joins TRBV30 to TRBJ2-7; D is unclear. Germline V CDR1 and CDR2: GTSNPN, SVGIG (reference sequence). Trimming shortened V by 0 bases and J by 4 bases, and 16 bases separated the two germline ends. This CDR3 region has 15 residues. The DNA for the CDR3 is TGTGCCTGGAGTGTACCCCGGCCAGCCCCATACGAGCAGTACTTC. It translates to CAWSVPRPAPYEQYF.

The DNA for the CDR3 is TGTGCCAGCAGTGGGGGACGAACCGTTGTTCGTGAAAAACTGTTTTTT. Amino acid sequence: CASSGGRTVVREKLFF. The V and J genes are TRBV28 and TRBJ1-4; D is perhaps TRBD1 (5 bases). V was shortened by 5 bases and J by 7 bases, with 20 bases between the two germline ends. The CDR3 sequence is 16 residues long. CDR1 and CDR2 (germline): MDHEN, SYDVKM.

A remark on this clonotype: A read error is likely here: a far larger clone is one base away. The chain recombines TRBV6-1 with TRBJ1-2, with TRBD1 as a possible D gene (6 bases). CDR1 is MNHNS and CDR2 is SASEGT in the germline V gene. The CDR3 is 12 amino acids. V lost 7 bases to trimming and J lost 7 bases, with 13 bases between them. CDR3 sequence reads: CASIQQGGGYTF. CDR3 nucleotides: TGTGCCAGCATACAACAGGGAGGTGGCTACACCTTC.

This clonotype occurred many times. This chain links TRBV19 with TRBJ2-1, with a weak D call TRBD2 (6 bases). Germline lookup yields CDR1 LNHDA and CDR2 SQIVND (reference sequence). V was shortened by 4 bases and J by 3 bases, with 22 bases between the two germline ends. The CDR3 is 18 residues long. Here the CDR3 reads CASSRTLSLGGNYNEQFF. CDR3 nucleotides: TGTGCCAGTAGTAGGACCCTATCACTGGGCGGGAACTACAATGAGCAGTTCTTC.

This clonotype appeared many times. DNA of the CDR3: TGTGCCAGCAGTGATTTGGCAGCAAATCAGCCCCAGCATTTT. This sequence encodes CASSDLAANQPQHF. The rearrangement joins TRBV2 to TRBJ1-5; no firm D call. Trimming shortened V by 3 bases and J by 4 bases, and 10 bases separated the two germline ends. The CDR3 sequence is 14 residues long. Per the germline V gene, CDR1 is SNHLY and CDR2 is FYNNEI.

Many counts were recorded for this clonotype. Germline is not matched at one junction end, which may reflect a read error. The V gene is TRBV5-3, the J gene TRBJ2-1; 13 bases line up with TRBD2. TRBV5-3 is designated an ORF whose function remains uncertain. The CDR3 runs 15 residues. The CDR3 DNA follows: TGTGCCAGCAGCTCCGGGACTAGCGGGACTAATGAGCAGTTCTTC. Translated, it gives CASSSGTSGTNEQFF.

This clonotype was recorded many times. This CDR3 is CASSARTVLHF. The CDR3 DNA is TGTGCCAGCAGCGCCCGGACAGTCCTCCATTTT. V is TRBV7-2 and J is TRBJ1-5; possibly TRBD1 for D (6 bases). Between the trimmed V and J ends, which lost 5 bases and 16 bases, there was a span of 15 bases. Looked up from germline, CDR1 is SGHTA and CDR2 is FQGNSA. CDR3 length: 11 residues. Full variable domain (remainder filled in from reference TRBV7-2 and TRBJ1-5): GAGVSQSPSNKVTEKGKDVELRCDPISGHTALYWYRQSLGQGLEFLIYFQGNSAPDKSGLPSDRFSAERTGGSVSTLTIQRTQQEDSAVYLCASSARTVLHFGDGTRLSIL.

This sequence joins TRBV5-4 and TRBJ2-7; 11 bases map to TRBD1. This CDR3 has 13 amino acids. With V trimmed by 4 bases and J by 6 bases, 3 bases remained unmatched. Germline assignment: CDR1 SGHNT and CDR2 YYREEE (reference sequence). For the CDR3, the DNA is TGTGCCAGCAGCGGGACAGGGGGTGGCGAGCAGTACTTC. This translates into CASSGTGGGEQYF.

For this clonotype: It is likely a read error: a sequence one base away is far more abundant. The rearrangement uses TRBV6-8 and TRBJ1-1, with TRBD1 as a possible D gene (5 bases). This CDR3 is 17 amino acids long. The V gene lost 7 bases and the J gene lost 1 base, with 22 bases spanning the gap. Germline-derived CDR1 and CDR2 are MNHGY and SAAAGT. This CDR3 is CASTLPGLNFANTEAFF. As DNA, the CDR3 is TGTGCCAGCACCCTGCCGGGACTGAATTTCGCGAACACTGAAGCTTTCTTT.

This clonotype was counted many times. This chain links TRBV28 with TRBJ1-1, with D unclear. This CDR3 is 14 amino acids long. The germline V gene encodes CDR1 MDHEN and CDR2 SYDVKM. V lost 7 bases and J lost 2, with 14 bases in between. The CDR3 DNA sequence: TGTGCCAGCACCTCGCCTCTTACCAACACTGAAGCTTTCTTT. Its protein is CASTSPLTNTEAFF.

This clonotype occurred many times. This chain joins TRBV5-1 and TRBJ1-2, with a possible D match to TRBD1 (6 bases). Germline V gene sequence: CDR1 SGHRS, CDR2 YFSETQ. V lost 4 bases, J lost 0 bases, and 13 bases lay in between. This CDR3 region has 15 residues. The CDR3 bases are TGCGCCAGCAGCGCTAGGACAGAATCTAACTATGGCTACACCTTC. Its translation is CASSARTESNYGYTF.